This T cell receptor (beta chain) was retrieved from a study of T cell responses to AZD1222 COVID-19 vaccine. Study results and caveats: There were vaccine-associated CD4 TCRs across spike, dominant at 160-218 and 743-854. Donors, mostly white British, included more females; clonal diversity was possibly underestimated.

TCRdb's table, derived via immunoSEQ multiplex PCR, lists solely in-frame clones and lacks some. The sample shows 100,000 to 150,000 clones, about 90% of them seen only once. Trimming removed 4 bases from V and 6 bases from J, with 13 bases in between. Germline V gives CDR1 MNHEY, CDR2 SVGAGI. This CDR3 region has 14 residues. This clone was seen once. The target antigen is unknown. Material: peripheral blood, obtained on day 0 of AZD1222 vaccination. The chain couples TRBV6-5 to TRBJ1-5; no clear D gene. The TCR originated in an adult in good health. The CDR3 region is CASSCPMSSQPQHF. In DNA, the CDR3 is TGTGCCAGCAGTTGCCCGATGTCCAGTCAGCCCCAGCATTTT.